This TCR beta chain appears in the sequencing data of a study of response to subunit inactivated influenza vaccine. Broader study findings: Authors suggested each seasonal flu vaccination may recruit only limited numbers of new T cells.

TCRdb passed the RT-PCR reads through MiXCR, listing each CDR3 protein once. The repertoire holds roughly 190,000 distinct CDR3 sequences, with about 15% as singletons. In this sample, this clonotype turned up many times. The antigen remains undetermined. The clonotype originates from a man aged 45-65 years who received an inactivated influenza vaccine. Material: CD8+ T cells sorted from PBMCs, obtained 4 to 6 days after vaccination.

In DNA, the CDR3 is TGCAGTGCTAGGGGATACTACGATAATTCACCCCTCCACTTT. Encoded protein: CSARGYYDNSPLHF. The chain employs TRBV20-1 and TRBJ1-6, with D unresolved. Germline lookup yields CDR1 DFQATT and CDR2 SNEGSKA (reference sequence). Trimming cost V 3 bases and J 5 bases, with 11 bases left between them. The CDR3 runs to 14 residues.